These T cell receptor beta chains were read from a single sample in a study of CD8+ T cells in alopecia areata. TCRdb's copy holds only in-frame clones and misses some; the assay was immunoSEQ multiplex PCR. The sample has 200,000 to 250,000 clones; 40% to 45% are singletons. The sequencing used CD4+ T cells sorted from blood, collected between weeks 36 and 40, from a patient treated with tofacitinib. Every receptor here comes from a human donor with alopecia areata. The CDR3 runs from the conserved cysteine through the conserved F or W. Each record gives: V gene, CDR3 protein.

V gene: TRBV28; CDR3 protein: CASSSSPRQNYGYTF
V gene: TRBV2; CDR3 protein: CASTSPGGPNTEAFF
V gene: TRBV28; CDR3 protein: CASIPRGRGYGYTF
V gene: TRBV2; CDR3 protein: CASSEQGRGYQPQHF
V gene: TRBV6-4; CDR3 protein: CASSGDGTKKADTQYF
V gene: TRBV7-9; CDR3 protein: CASSPQGGEKLFF
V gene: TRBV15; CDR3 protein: CATSTGTGREKLFF
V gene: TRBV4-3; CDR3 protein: CASSQGPIASTNEKLFF
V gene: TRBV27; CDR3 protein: CASSTLRSDTQYF
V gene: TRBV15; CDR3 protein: CATSRDGGFGFGNTIYF
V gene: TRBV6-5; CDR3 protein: CASVPRVGTGELFF
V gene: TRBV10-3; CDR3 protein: CAISDRRTRGSYEQYF
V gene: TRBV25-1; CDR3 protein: CASTLPTGETQYF
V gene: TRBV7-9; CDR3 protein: CASSLEGLAGGPGYEQFF
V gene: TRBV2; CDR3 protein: CASSVEGNGYTF
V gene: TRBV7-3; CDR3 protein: CASSPRAGVGGYTF
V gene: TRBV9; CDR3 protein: CASSVGQSGGYTF
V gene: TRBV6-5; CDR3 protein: CASSSAGGGTGELFF
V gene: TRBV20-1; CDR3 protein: CSARDGYTF
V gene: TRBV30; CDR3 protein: CAWSETSEQFF
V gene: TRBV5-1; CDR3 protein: CASSLERDQPQHF
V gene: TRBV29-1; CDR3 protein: CSARDRASYEQYF
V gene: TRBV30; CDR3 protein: CAWRNTGSGRGYTF
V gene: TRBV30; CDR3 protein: CAWSTTGPRTQYF
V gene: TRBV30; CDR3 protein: CAWSEQGLGRHTEAFF
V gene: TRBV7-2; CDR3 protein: CASSLLPTDTQYF
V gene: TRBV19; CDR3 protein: CATGGPGPTFGTEAFF
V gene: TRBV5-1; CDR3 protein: CASSRTSGRAGNEQFF
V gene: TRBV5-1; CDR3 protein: CASSSEGSSYEQYF
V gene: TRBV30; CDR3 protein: CAWRQGAHQPQHF
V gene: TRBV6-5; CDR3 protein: CASSYRGPGGYTF
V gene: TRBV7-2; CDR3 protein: CASRLAGYTDTQYF
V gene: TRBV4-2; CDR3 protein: CASSQVERAGRTEAFF
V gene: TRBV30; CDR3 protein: CAWTTARGHEKLFF
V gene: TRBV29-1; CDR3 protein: CSVGGQGSNEKLFF
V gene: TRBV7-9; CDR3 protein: CASSPTGTADRQYF
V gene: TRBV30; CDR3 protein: CAWSGDRGGNQPQHF
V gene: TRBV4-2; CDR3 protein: CASSPQGLTKYEQYF
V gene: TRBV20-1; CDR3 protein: CSARPEETQYF
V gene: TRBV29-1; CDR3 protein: CSGRFAQETQYF
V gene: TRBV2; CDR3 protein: CASRASFGNNEQFF
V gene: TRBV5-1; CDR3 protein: CASSTGTSGRAGGETQYF
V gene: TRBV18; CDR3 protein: CASSITDTQYF